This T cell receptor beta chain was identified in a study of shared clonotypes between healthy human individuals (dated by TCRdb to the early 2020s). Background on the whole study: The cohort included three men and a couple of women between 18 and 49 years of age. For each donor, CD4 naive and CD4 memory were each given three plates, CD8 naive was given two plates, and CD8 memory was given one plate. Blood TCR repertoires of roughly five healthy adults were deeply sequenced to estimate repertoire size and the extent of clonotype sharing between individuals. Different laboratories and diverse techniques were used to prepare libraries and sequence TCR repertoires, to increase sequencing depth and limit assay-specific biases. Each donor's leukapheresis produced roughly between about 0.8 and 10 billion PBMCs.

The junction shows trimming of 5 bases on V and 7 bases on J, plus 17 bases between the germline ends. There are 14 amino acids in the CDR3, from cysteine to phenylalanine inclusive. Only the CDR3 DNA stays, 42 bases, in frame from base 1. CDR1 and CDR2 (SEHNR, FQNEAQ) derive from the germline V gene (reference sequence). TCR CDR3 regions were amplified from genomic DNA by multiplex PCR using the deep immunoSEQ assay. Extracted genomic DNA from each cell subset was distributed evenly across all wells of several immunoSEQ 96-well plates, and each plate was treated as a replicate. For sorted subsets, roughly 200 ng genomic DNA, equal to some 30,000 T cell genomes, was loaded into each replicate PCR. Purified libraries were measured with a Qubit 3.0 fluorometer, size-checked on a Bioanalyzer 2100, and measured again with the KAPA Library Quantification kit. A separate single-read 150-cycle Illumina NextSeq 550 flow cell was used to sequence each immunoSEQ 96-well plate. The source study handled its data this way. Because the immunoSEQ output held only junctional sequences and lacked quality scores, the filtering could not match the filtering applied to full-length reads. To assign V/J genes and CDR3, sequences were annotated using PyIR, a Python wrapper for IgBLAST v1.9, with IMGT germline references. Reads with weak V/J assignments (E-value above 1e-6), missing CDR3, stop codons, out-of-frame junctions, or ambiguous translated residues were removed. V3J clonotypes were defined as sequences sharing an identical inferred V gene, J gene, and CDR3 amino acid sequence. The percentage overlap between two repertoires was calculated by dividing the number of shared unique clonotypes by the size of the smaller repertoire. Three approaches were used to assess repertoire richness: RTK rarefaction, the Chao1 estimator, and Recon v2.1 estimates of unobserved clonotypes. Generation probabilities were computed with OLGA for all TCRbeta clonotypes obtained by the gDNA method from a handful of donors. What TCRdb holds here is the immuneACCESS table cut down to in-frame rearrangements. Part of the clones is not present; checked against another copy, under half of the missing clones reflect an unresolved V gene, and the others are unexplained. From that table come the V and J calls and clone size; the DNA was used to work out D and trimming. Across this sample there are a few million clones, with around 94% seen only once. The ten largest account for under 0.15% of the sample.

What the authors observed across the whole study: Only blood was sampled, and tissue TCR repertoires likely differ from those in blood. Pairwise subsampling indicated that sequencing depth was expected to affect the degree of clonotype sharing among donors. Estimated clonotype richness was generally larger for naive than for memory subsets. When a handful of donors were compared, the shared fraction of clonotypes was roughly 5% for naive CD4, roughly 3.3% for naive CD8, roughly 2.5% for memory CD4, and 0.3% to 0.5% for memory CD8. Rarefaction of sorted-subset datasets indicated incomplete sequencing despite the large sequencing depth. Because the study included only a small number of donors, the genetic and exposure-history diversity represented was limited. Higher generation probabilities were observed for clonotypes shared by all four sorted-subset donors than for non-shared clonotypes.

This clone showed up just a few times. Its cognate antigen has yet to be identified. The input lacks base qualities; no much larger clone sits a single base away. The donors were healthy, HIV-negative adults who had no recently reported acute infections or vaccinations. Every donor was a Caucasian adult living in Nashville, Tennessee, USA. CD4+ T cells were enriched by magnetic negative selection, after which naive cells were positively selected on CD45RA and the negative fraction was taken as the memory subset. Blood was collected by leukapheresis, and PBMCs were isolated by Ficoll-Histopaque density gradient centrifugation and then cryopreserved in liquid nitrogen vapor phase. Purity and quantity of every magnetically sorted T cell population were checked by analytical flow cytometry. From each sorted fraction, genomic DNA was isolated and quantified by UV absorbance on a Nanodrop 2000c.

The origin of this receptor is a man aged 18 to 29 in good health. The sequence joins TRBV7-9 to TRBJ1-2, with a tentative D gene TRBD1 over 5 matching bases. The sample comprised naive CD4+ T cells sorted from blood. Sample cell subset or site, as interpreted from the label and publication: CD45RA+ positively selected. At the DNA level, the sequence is TGTGCCAGCAGCGATCACGGGACCGTCGGTGGCTACACCTTC. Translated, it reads CASSDHGTVGGYTF.